The rows below give T cell receptor beta chains drawn from one sample of a study of T cell repertoires in cytomegalovirus infection. TCRdb reprocessed the reads via MiXCR and lists one record per CDR3 protein. There are roughly 500,000 distinct CDR3 sequences in the sample; roughly 12% occur only once, and approximately 10% lies in the top ten. Sequencing was performed on PBMCs. Source of these receptors: a human donor in good health (CMV status not recorded). Some clones in this sample may be carry-over from other donors' samples. Each CDR3 is given with its conserved first and last residue. A D gene is named only where the DNA matches it firmly. Rows may omit the clone size; those that give it use once, few, many or a size class.

TRBV20-1	many	TRBD1	TRBJ1-4	TGCAGTGCTACCACAGGGGCTAATGAAAAACTGTTTTTT	CSATTGANEKLFF
TRBV20-1	few	.	TRBJ1-1	TGCAGTGCTAGAGATTTAGGGGGTCTGAACACTGAAGCTTTCTTT	CSARDLGGLNTEAFF
TRBV6-1	many	.	TRBJ1-2	TGTGCCAGCACCCAGATACCCGACAGCACTAACTATGGCTACACCTTC	CASTQIPDSTNYGYTF
TRBV4-1	many	.	TRBJ1-2	TGCGCCAGCAGCCAAGTAAAGGAATCCTATGGCTACACCTTC	CASSQVKESYGYTF
TRBV7-3	many	.	TRBJ1-3	TGTGCCAGCAGCCTCGGGCTTGGAAACACCATATATTTT	CASSLGLGNTIYF
TRBV11-2	.	.	TRBJ2-1	TGTGCCAGCAGCTTCCGGGTCCGCGCTTTGGATGAGCAGTTCTTC	CASSFRVRALDEQFF
TRBV20-1	.	.	TRBJ2-5	TGCAGTGCTAGTCACTCAGGGAAAGAGACCCAGTACTTC	CSASHSGKETQYF
TRBV20-1	.	.	TRBJ2-2	TGCAGTGCCCTTTACAGGGTTAGCACCGGGGAGCTGTTTTTT	CSALYRVSTGELFF
TRBV5-1	many	.	TRBJ2-1	TGCGCCAGCAGCCCGGACACGGGATCCTACAATGAGCAGTTCTTC	CASSPDTGSYNEQFF
TRBV9	.	TRBD1	TRBJ1-4	TGTGCCAGCAGCACTGACAGGGATAATGAAAAACTGTTTTTT	CASSTDRDNEKLFF
TRBV20-1	.	.	TRBJ2-3	TGCAGTGCTAGAGAGGGTGGGATGGCAGATACGCAGTATTTT	CSAREGGMADTQYF
TRBV7-9	many	TRBD1	TRBJ2-7	TGTGCCAGCAGCCTTGGGACAGGGATGTACGAGCAGTACTTC	CASSLGTGMYEQYF
TRBV20-1	few	.	TRBJ1-2	TGCAGTGCCCTAGAGATGGCTGGGAGTAACTATGGCTACACCTTC	CSALEMAGSNYGYTF
TRBV5-1	few	.	TRBJ2-1	TGCGCCAGCAGCTTGACTAGCTTTAGCTCCTACAATGAGCAGTTCTTC	CASSLTSFSSYNEQFF